A single T cell receptor beta chain is shown here with its context. These data belong to a study of blood T cell repertoires in COVID-19. The wider study: Sites in the United States, Italy and Spain provided acute and convalescent COVID-19 samples. From T cells, B-cell-depleted T cells, or PBMCs came the material, which was cDNA or gDNA.

Under the authors' procedure: Reference gene primers were amplified, and this amplification served to estimate nucleated cell counts. Assay used: immunoSEQ multiplex PCR; TCRdb lists only in-frame clones, some missing. The DNA gave D and trimming, while V, J and clone size come from that table. This sample yields about 210,000 clones, of which around four fifths are seen a single time; approximately 2.9% belongs to the top ten. The sequencing input was peripheral blood. The TCR comes from a man aged 50-59 years with active or convalescent COVID-19.

CDR3 amino acids: CASRSSGDSPLHF. The CDR3 DNA follows: TGTGCCAGCAGATCGTCAGGGGACTCACCCCTCCACTTT. The chain combines TRBV7-6 with TRBJ1-6, with D perhaps matching TRBD1 (6 bases). Germline V CDR1 and CDR2: SGHVS, FNYEAQ. Deletions cut 6 bases from V and 10 bases from J, with 13 bases between. The CDR3 has 13 residues.